This note documents a single T cell receptor beta chain sequence. Its antigen is unidentified. These data come from a study of cytomegalovirus exposure and HLA in healthy donors. Notes on the study in general: Usually a TCR sequence was rare, but some public TCRs were found in many donors. As was reported, the HLA-A and HLA-B alleles of most subjects were accurately predicted from TCR beta sequences.

PCR involved 60 Vbeta and 13 Jbeta primers. Here immunoSEQ multiplex PCR was the method, and the copy in TCRdb shows in-frame clones only, minus some. Altogether about 160,000 clones are present, about 85% being singletons, with the ten largest covering roughly 2.1%. Sequencing used PBMCs. This receptor was identified in a man aged 18 to 30 in good health and CMV-seronegative.

The CDR3 coding sequence is TGTGCCAGCAGTGAACAGGACAGGGCGCAGGAGACCCAGTACTTC. Residues: CASSEQDRAQETQYF. The chain employs TRBV2 and TRBJ2-5; 8 bases align to TRBD1. Germline trimming cut 2 bases from V and 5 bases from J; bases unmatched to any gene: 7. Germline V gene sequence: CDR1 SNHLY, CDR2 FYNNEI. The CDR3 totals 15 residues.